The sample holds many counts of the clone carrying this TCR beta chain. Per germline, CDR1 MDHEN and CDR2 SYDVKM. Losses at the gene ends were 5 bases for V and 3 bases for J; bases not matched to a gene: 6. This CDR3 is built from 15 residues. This sample was taken from a study of spatial heterogeneity in lung cancer. About the study: Sequencing consistently turned up more beta-chain sequences than alpha-chain sequences.

Time point here: sample taken at primary tumor resection. Frozen PBMC, nontumor lung or tumor provided whole RNA, which was sequenced unsorted. TCRdb ran MiXCR on the 5' RACE reads and lists one entry per CDR3 protein. Of roughly 49,000 distinct CDR3 sequences listed, over 5.5% are singletons. The TCR was taken from a female donor with early-stage non-small cell lung cancer. The sample consisted of PBMCs, taken at surgery. The chain links TRBV28 to TRBJ2-3; 9 bases line up with TRBD2. The CDR3 reads CASSERGVGTDTQYF. The CDR3 DNA sequence: TGTGCCAGCAGTGAGCGGGGGGTAGGGACAGATACGCAGTATTTT.